This section outlines one T cell receptor beta chain sequence together with its context. What antigen it recognizes has not been identified. The record has no base qualities; no much larger clone is one base away. The data stem from a study of T cell repertoires in cytomegalovirus infection (dated by TCRdb to between 2018 and 2021). Notes on the research overall: Donor HLA type was relevant to the analysis, because carriage of CMV infection together with the matching HLA type was indicated by public TCR beta signatures.

For sequencing, an Illumina HiSeq 1500 was employed. TCRdb's own reprocessing of the public reads used fastp at Q25 and MiXCR and kept productive beta chains. Merged by CDR3 protein, the rows form single entries marked with the most common genes and DNA. The sample yields hundreds of thousands of distinct CDR3 sequences; around 32% were counted once. Together, the top ten hold approximately 14% of the sample. Trimming costs V 5 bases and J 8 bases, and their ends lie 16 bases apart. Taken from the germline V gene (reference sequence), the CDR1 and CDR2 loops are DFQATT and SNEGSKA. Its CDR3 holds 12 amino acids, cysteine through phenylalanine. The CDR3 DNA has 36 bases and is translated from base 1. Broader findings and caveats from the paper: The ex vivo response was dominated by HLA-C-restricted CMV-specific TCR beta clonotypes, which also provided the single most frequent clonotype in two of eight donors. Cumulative frequency of public TCR beta family members discriminated carriers of CMV infection plus the relevant HLA type in this cohort and an independent roughly 330-donor cohort.

The rearrangement joined TRBV20-1 to TRBJ2-7; 7 matching bases give a weak D call of TRBD2. This sequence originates from a human donor in good health (CMV status not recorded). Some clones in this sample may be carry-over from other donors' samples. Sample: PBMCs. Here the CDR3 is given as CSASGGANQQYF. The nucleotide sequence reads TGCAGTGCTTCTGGGGGGGCCAACCAGCAGTACTTC.